Given below is one T cell receptor (beta chain) in context. This sample stems from a study of blood T cell repertoires in COVID-19. Study-level information: Researchers got acute and convalescent COVID-19 samples from the United States, Italy and Spain. The cDNA or gDNA used as material had been derived from T cells, B-cell-depleted T cells, or PBMCs.

Followed longitudinally, the Seattle patients had been enrolled during active infection. Germline V gene sequence: CDR1 LGHNA, CDR2 YSLEER. V dropped 4 bases and J dropped 7; count of bases not matched to a gene: 3. This CDR3 contains 13 residues. Original processing notes: Cell counts per sample came from amplifying reference gene primers. Sequenced by immunoSEQ multiplex PCR; TCRdb stores in-frame clones only, minus some. Clonal size and the V and J genes are those of that table, whereas D and trimming came from the DNA. Altogether 150,000 to 200,000 clones are present, 80% to 95% being singletons, with the ten largest covering roughly 2.1%.

The chain employs TRBV4-3 and TRBJ1-1, with 10 bases that match TRBD1. Material for sequencing was peripheral blood. The sequence was collected from an older woman with COVID-19, enrolled during active disease. CDR3 DNA sequence: TGCGCCAGCAGCCTCGGACAGGGGGGTGAAGCTTTCTTT. Amino acids: CASSLGQGGEAFF.